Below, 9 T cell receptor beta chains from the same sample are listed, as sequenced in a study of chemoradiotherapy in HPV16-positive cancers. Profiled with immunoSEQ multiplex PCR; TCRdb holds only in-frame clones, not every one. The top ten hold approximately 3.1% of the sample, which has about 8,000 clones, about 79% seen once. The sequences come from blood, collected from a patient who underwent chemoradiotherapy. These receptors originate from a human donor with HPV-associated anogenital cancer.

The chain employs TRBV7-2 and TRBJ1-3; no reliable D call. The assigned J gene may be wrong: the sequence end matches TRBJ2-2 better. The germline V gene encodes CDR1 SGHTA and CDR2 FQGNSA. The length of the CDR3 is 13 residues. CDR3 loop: CASSLRRAGELFF. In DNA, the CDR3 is TGTGCCAGCAGCTTACGTAGGGCCGGGGAGCTGTTTTTT.

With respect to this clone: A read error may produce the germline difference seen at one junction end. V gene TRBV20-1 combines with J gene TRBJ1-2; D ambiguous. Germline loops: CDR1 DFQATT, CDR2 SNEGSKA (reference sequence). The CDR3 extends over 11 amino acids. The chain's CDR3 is CSARPGYLVFF. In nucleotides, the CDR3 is TGCAGTGCTAGACCAGGCTATCTAGTCTTCTTC.

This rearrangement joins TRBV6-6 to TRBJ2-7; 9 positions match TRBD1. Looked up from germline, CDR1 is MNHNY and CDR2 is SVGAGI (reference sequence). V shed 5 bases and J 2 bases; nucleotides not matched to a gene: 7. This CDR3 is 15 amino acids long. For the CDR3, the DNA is TGTGCCAGCAGTCCAACACGGGACAGGGCCTACGAGCAGTACTTC. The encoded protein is CASSPTRDRAYEQYF.

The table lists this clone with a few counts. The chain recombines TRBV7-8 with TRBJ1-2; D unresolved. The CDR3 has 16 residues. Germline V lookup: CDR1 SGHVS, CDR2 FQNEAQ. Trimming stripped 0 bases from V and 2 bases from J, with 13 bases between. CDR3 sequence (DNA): TGTGCCAGCAGCTTAGCCCTGGGGAGGGCCAACTATGGCTACACCTTC. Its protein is CASSLALGRANYGYTF.

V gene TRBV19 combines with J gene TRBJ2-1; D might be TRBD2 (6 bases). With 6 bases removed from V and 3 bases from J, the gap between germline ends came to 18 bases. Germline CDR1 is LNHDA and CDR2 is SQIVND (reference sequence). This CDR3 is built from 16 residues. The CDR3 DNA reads TGTGCCAGTAGCTCCCCGGGACTCCCACACTACAATGAGCAGTTCTTC. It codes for CASSSPGLPHYNEQFF.

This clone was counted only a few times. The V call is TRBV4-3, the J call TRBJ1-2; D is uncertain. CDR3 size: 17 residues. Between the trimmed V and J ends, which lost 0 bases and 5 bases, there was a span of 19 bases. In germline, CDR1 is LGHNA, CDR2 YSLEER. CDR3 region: CASSQDSTGAQPYGYTF. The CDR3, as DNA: TGCGCCAGCAGCCAAGATTCCACGGGCGCCCAACCTTATGGCTACACCTTC.

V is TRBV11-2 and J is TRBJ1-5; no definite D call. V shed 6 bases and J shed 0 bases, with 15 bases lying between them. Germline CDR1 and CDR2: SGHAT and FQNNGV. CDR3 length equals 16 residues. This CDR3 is CASSTDNLYSNQPQHF. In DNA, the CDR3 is TGTGCCAGCAGTACCGACAACCTTTATAGCAATCAGCCCCAGCATTTT.

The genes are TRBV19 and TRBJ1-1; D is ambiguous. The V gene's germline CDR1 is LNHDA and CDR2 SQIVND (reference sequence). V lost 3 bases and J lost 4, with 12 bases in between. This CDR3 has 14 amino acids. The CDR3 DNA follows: TGTGCCAGTAGTATGTTCGGGGAGGCCACTGAAGCTTTCTTT. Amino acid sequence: CASSMFGEATEAFF.

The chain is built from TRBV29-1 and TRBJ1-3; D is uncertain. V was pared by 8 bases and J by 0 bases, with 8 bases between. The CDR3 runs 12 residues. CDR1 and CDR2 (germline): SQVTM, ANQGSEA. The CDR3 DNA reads TGCAGCACGTCAAACTCTGGAAACACCATATATTTT. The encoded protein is CSTSNSGNTIYF.